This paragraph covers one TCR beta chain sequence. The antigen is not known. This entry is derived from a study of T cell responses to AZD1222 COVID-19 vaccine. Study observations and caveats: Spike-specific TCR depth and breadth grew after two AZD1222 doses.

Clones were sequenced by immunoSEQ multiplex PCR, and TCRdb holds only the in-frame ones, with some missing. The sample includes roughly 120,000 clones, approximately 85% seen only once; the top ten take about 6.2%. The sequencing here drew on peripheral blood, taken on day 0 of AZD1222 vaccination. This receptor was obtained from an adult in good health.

The DNA of the CDR3 is TGTGCCAGCAGTTCCCCTCGTTATGGCTACACCTTC. It specifies CASSSPRYGYTF. The rearrangement uses TRBV28 and TRBJ1-2, with unresolved D. In germline, CDR1 is MDHEN, CDR2 SYDVKM. The CDR3 is made up of 12 amino acids. The germline V and J ends were trimmed by 4 bases and 5 bases, with 8 bases remaining between them.